Sequencing of this T cell receptor beta chain was carried out in a study of patients and donors after allogeneic stem cell transplantation. TCRdb analysed the RT-PCR reads with MiXCR anew, one entry per CDR3 protein. The sample has over 5,500 distinct CDR3 sequences, roughly 12% seen once. This CDR3 contains 16 residues. Germline CDR1 and CDR2: LGHNA and YNFKEQ. V shed 3 bases and J shed 5 bases, with 16 bases lying between them. The V and J genes are TRBV4-2 and TRBJ1-4, with D possibly matching TRBD1 (6 bases). What was sequenced was blood, either unsorted or a sorted T cell fraction (not recorded which). The receptor comes from a human donor who was either an allogeneic HSCT recipient or a stem cell or donor lymphocyte infusion donor (not recorded which). It is not recorded whose cells these are; they may come from a transplant donor. The CDR3 spells CASSQDTGTNNEKLFF. DNA of the CDR3: TGTGCCAGCAGCCAGGACACAGGGACCAACAATGAAAAACTGTTTTTT.